This TCR beta chain is drawn from a study of shared clonotypes between healthy human individuals. This clone has a handful of counts. Germline V gene sequence: CDR1 SEHNR, CDR2 FQNEAQ (reference sequence). The ends were cut back, 3 bases at V and 4 bases at J, with 9 bases in the middle. The CDR3 has 13 residues. Each subset's genomic DNA was split evenly across several immunoSEQ plates. Data came from immunoSEQ multiplex PCR; TCRdb stores just in-frame clones and leaves some out. Counted here are about 820,000 clones, 80% to 95% occurring once; the ten biggest clones make up around 24%. Only CD45RO-negative cells positively selected for CCR7 counted as naive CD8 cells, so terminally differentiated effector memory CD45RA+ cells were excluded.

This receptor was obtained from a man between 25 and 39 years old in good health. Sequenced: naive CD8+ T cells sorted from blood. The chain links TRBV7-9 to TRBJ1-2; D possibly corresponds to TRBD1 (5 bases). The CDR3 loop is CASSFDSSYGYTF. CDR3 bases: TGTGCCAGCAGCTTCGACAGCAGCTATGGCTACACCTTC.